The rows below give T cell receptor beta chains drawn from one sample of a study of cytomegalovirus exposure and HLA in healthy donors. Profiling relied on immunoSEQ multiplex PCR, and the TCRdb table lists in-frame clones only, not all of them. The repertoire holds 75,000 to 100,000 clones, with roughly 72% as singletons. The material sequenced was PBMCs. These receptors were collected from a young man in good health and CMV-seronegative. Both conserved end residues are part of each CDR3.

J,V,CDR3
TRBJ1-1,TRBV11-2,CASSPTAGVEDTEAFF
TRBJ1-1,TRBV10-3,CAISAPGTGGAEAFF
TRBJ1-4,TRBV19,CASSIFKGQGSEKLFF
TRBJ1-1,TRBV5-8,CASSLTRRTEAFF
TRBJ1-1,TRBV5-4,CASSLIGGDTEAFF
TRBJ2-3,TRBV7-3,CASSLDPTRWLDTQYF
TRBJ2-1,TRBV5-1,CASSLDRSHEQFF
TRBJ1-5,TRBV28,CASRQGGSGNQPQHF
TRBJ1-2,TRBV29-1,CSVDTGVGYTF
TRBJ2-2,TRBV28,CASSSFGTSGRNTGELFF
TRBJ1-2,TRBV4-1,CASSQQTRGGYTF
TRBJ1-1,TRBV19,CASSLSRGQEAFF
TRBJ1-2,TRBV15,CATSRDLAGSYGYTF
TRBJ2-5,TRBV11-2,CASSLNIAPQETQYF
TRBJ2-6,TRBV2,CASSASQGRGISGANVLTF
TRBJ2-1,TRBV6-5,CASSGRQGTYNEQFF
TRBJ1-2,TRBV7-9,CASSQQWDSYGYTF
TRBJ2-1,TRBV25-1,CASSVTGTQAYNEQFF